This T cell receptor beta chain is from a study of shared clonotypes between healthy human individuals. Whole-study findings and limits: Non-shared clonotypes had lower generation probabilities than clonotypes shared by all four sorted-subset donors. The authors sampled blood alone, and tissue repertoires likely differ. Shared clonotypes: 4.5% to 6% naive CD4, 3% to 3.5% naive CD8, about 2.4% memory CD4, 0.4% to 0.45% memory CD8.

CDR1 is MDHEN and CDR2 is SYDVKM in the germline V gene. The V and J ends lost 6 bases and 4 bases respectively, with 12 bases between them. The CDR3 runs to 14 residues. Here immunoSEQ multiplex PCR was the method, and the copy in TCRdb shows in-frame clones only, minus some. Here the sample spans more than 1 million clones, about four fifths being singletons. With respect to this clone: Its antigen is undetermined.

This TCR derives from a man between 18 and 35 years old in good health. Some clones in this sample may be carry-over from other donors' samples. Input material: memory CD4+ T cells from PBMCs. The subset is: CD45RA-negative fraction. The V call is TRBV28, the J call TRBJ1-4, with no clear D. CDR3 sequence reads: CASSSGRYNEKLFF. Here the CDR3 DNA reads TGTGCCAGCAGCTCCGGACGGTATAATGAAAAACTGTTTTTT.